This entry features one T cell receptor beta chain sequence. The CDR3 is 15 residues long. The germline CDR1 and CDR2 sequences are SGHNT and YENEEA. The germline V and J ends were trimmed by 5 bases and 7 bases, with 18 bases remaining between them. The sample is drawn from a study of blood T cell repertoires in COVID-19. Repertoires were generated with immunoSEQ multiplex PCR, while TCRdb's copy carries only in-frame clones and drops some. The sample has hundreds of thousands of clones; approximately 92% are singletons. This clonotype was obtained from a man aged 18-30 years who had recovered from COVID-19. The sample was PBMCs or T cells enriched from blood (not recorded which). The genes are TRBV11-3 and TRBJ2-1; D is possibly TRBD2 (6 bases). CDR3 in amino acids: CASSPLGGTWNEQFF. The CDR3 DNA sequence: TGTGCCAGCAGCCCCCTCGGCGGGACCTGGAATGAGCAGTTCTTC.